These T cell receptor beta chains were read from a single sample in a study of siplizumab effects on memory and regulatory T cells. Data came from immunoSEQ multiplex PCR; TCRdb stores just in-frame clones and leaves some out. The sample consists of tens of thousands of clones, 94% of them appearing once. The sample comprised non-Treg CD4+ T cells sorted from blood. These receptor sequences come from a human donor in good health. The CDR3 runs from the conserved cysteine through the conserved F or W. Each record gives: V gene, clone size, D gene, J gene, CDR3 DNA, CDR3 protein. The D gene is left open where the match is weak. Clone sizes are given selectively: once, few, many, or a class where the clone is expanded.

TRBV7-2	few	NA	TRBJ2-2	TGTGCCAGCAGCCGCCCGGGGGCCGGGGAGCTGTTTTTT	CASSRPGAGELFF
TRBV19	NA	TRBD1	TRBJ1-1	TGTGCCAGTAGTAAAATAAGCCCTTTGACAGGGTACTACTTGAACACTGAAGCTTTCTTT	CASSKISPLTGYYLNTEAFF
TRBV29-1	NA	NA	TRBJ2-5	TGCAGCGTTGCAAGAGCGCCGCAAGAGACCCAGTACTTC	CSVARAPQETQYF
TRBV30	NA	NA	TRBJ1-1	TGTGCCTGGAGTGTCGGCGGGGGGACTGAAGCTTTCTTT	CAWSVGGGTEAFF
TRBV5-1	NA	NA	TRBJ1-6	TGCGCCAGCAGCTTGGCGACTTATAATTCACCCCTCCACTTT	CASSLATYNSPLHF
TRBV5-1	NA	NA	TRBJ2-7	TGCGCCAGCAGCTTGTTAGCAGGGGCGAGCTCCTACGAGCAGTACTTC	CASSLLAGASSYEQYF
TRBV5-1	NA	NA	TRBJ2-1	TGCGCCAGCAGCTCCGCCGGTGGGTCCTACAATGAGCAGTTCTTC	CASSSAGGSYNEQFF
TRBV7-6	once	TRBD2	TRBJ2-3	TGTGCCAGCAGTCCTTATAGCGGGGCGAGCACAGATACGCAGTATTTT	CASSPYSGASTDTQYF
TRBV7-2	NA	NA	TRBJ2-1	TGTGCCAGCAGCTTAGGATTGGCCGAGCAGTTCTTC	CASSLGLAEQFF
TRBV5-5	few	NA	TRBJ1-6	TGTGCCAGCAGCTTGAGCGGGACTCTTTCACCCCTCCACTTT	CASSLSGTLSPLHF
TRBV9	once	NA	TRBJ2-2	TGTGCCAGCAGCGTAGTACTGACCGGGGAGCTGTTTTTT	CASSVVLTGELFF